This entry concerns a single TCR beta chain. The antigen is unknown. With molecular barcodes, quantitative 5'-RACE was used to make the TCR beta libraries. MiXCR, applied by TCRdb to the 5' RACE reads, yields one record per CDR3 protein. The data hold approximately 340,000 distinct CDR3 sequences, with roughly 14% observed a single time. Germline CDR1 and CDR2: SGHRS and YFSETQ. CDR3 length equals 14 residues. Trimming took off 0 bases at V and 1 base at J, with 7 bases between the two ends. The data stem from a study of CD8 T cells in ankylosing spondylitis. General study points: It was reported that disease-linked clones were significantly enriched in matched ankylosing spondylitis synovial fluid. Several highly homologous variants made up a TCR beta motif that seemed to typify ankylosing spondylitis blood. Both synovial fluid and blood in reactive arthritis had previously been reported to carry some motif variants.

The receptor comes from a male donor with ankylosing spondylitis or in good health (not recorded which). Sequences were obtained from blood, either unsorted or a sorted T cell fraction (not recorded which). The V gene is TRBV5-1, the J gene TRBJ2-5, with D unresolved. CDR3 region: CASSLAAGQETQYF. The CDR3 bases are TGCGCCAGCAGCTTGGCCGCCGGCCAAGAGACCCAGTACTTC. The full variable domain, rest sourced from reference TRBV5-1 and TRBJ2-5, is KAGVTQTPRYLIKTRGQQVTLSCSPISGHRSVSWYQQTPGQGLQFLFEYFSETQRNKGNFPGRFSGRQFSNSRSEMNVSTLELGDSALYLCASSLAAGQETQYFGPGTRLLVL.